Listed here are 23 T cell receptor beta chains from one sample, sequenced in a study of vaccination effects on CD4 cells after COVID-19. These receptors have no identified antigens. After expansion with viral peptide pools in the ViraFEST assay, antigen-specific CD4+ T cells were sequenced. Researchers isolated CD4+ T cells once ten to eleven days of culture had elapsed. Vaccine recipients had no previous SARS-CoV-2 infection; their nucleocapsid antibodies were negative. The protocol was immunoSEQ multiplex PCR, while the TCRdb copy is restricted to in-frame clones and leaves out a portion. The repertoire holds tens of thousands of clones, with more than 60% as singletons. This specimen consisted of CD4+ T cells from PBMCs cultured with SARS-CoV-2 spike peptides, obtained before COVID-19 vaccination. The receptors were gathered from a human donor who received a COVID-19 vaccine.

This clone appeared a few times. The CDR3 coding sequence is TGCAGTGCTAGCCCCGATGACGGCTACACCTTC. It specifies CSASPDDGYTF. The chain links TRBV20-1 to TRBJ1-2; D gene ambiguous. The V end was cut by 3 bases, the J end by 8 bases, with 10 bases between. Germline CDR1 reads DFQATT; CDR2 reads SNEGSKA (reference sequence). The CDR3 sequence is 11 residues long.

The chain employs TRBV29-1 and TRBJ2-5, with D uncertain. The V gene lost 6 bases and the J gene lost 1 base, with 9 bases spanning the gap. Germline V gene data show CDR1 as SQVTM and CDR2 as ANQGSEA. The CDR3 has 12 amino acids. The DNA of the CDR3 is TGCAGCGTCGGACGGACCCAAGAGACCCAGTACTTC. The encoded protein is CSVGRTQETQYF.

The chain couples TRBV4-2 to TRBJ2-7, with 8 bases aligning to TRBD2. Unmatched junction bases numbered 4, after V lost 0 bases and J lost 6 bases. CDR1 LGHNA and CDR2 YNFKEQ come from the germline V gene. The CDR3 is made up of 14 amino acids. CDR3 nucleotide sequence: TGTGCCAGCAGCCAAGATGCCACTAGCGGCGAGCAGTACTTC. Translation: CASSQDATSGEQYF.

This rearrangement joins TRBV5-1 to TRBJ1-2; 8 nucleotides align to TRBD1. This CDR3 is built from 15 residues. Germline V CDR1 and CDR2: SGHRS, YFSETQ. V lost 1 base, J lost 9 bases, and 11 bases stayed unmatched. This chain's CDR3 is CASSLQPGGAGSYTF. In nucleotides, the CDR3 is TGCGCCAGCAGCTTGCAACCAGGGGGCGCCGGGAGCTACACCTTC.

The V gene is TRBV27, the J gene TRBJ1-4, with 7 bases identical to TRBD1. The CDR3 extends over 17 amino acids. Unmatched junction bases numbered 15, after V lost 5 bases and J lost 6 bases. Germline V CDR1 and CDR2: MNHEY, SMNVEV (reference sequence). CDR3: CASSPTPGGGPHEKLFF. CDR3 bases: TGTGCCAGCAGTCCTACCCCAGGGGGGGGGCCCCATGAAAAACTGTTTTTT.

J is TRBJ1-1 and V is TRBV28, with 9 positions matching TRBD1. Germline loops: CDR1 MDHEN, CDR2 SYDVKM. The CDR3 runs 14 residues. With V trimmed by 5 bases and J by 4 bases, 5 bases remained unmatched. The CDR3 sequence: CASSKTGGSTEAFF. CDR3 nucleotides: TGTGCCAGCAGTAAGACAGGGGGGAGCACTGAAGCTTTCTTT. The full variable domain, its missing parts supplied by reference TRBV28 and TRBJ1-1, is DVKVTQSSRYLVKRTGEKVFLECVQDMDHENMFWYRQDPGLGLRLIYFSYDVKMKEKGDIPEGYSVSREKKERFSLILESASTNQTSMYLCASSKTGGSTEAFFGQGTRLTVV.

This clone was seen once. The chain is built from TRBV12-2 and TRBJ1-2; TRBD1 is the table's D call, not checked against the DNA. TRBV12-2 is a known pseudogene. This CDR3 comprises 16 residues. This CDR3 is CASRHRGQGANYGYTF. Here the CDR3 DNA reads TGTGCAAGTCGCCATAGAGGACAGGGGGCGAACTATGGCTACACCTTC.

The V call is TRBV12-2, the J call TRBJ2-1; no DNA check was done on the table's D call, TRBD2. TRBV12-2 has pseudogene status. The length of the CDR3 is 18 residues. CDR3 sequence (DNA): TGTGCAAGTCGCACGACTAGCGGGCGCAATTTTTTAAACAATGAGCAGTTCTTC. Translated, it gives CASRTTSGRNFLNNEQFF.

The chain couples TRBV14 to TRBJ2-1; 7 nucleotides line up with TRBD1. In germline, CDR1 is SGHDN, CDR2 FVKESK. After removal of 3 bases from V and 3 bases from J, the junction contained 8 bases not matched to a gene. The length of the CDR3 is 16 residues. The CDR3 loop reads CASSHWDSRVYNEQFF. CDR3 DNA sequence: TGTGCCAGCAGCCATTGGGACAGTCGGGTCTACAATGAGCAGTTCTTC.

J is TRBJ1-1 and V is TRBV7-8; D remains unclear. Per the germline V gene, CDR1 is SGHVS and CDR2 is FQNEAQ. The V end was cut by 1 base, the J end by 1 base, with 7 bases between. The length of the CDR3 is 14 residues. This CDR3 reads CASSLGTANTEAFF. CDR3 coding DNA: TGTGCCAGCAGCTTAGGGACCGCGAACACTGAAGCTTTCTTT.

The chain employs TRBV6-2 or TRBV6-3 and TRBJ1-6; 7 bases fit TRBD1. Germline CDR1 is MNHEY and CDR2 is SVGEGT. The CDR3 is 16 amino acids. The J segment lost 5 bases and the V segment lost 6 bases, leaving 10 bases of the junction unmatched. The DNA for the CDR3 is TGTGCCAGCAGCCCACAGGGGACTACTGATAATTCACCCCTCCACTTT. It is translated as CASSPQGTTDNSPLHF.

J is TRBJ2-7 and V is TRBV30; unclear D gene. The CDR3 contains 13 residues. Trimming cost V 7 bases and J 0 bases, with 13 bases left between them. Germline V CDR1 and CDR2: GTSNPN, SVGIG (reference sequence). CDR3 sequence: CAYSTESSYEQYF. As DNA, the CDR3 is TGTGCCTACTCCACGGAGAGCTCCTACGAGCAGTACTTC.

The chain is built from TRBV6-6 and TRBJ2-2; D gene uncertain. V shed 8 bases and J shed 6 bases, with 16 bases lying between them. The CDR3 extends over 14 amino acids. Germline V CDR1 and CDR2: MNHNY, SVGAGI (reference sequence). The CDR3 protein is CASVQSLGSGELFF. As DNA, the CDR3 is TGTGCCAGCGTACAGTCCCTAGGTTCCGGGGAGCTGTTTTTT.

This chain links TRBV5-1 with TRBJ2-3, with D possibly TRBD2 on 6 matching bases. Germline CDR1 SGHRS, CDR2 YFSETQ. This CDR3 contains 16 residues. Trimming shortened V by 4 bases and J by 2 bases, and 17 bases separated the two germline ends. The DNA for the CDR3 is TGCGCCAGCAGCCCGGCCGGAGGGGAAACCACAGATACGCAGTATTTT. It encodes CASSPAGGETTDTQYF.

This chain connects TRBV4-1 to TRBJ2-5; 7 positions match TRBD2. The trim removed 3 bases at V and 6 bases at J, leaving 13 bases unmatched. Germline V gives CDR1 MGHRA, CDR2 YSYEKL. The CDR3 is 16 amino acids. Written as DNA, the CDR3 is TGCGCCAGCAGCCATGGGGGGGATAGGGAGGGTCAGACCCAGTACTTC. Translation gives CASSHGGDREGQTQYF.

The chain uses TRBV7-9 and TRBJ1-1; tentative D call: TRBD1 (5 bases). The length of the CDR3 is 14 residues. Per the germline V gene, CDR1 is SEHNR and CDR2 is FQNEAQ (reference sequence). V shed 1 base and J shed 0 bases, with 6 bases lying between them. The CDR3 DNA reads TGTGCCAGCAGCTTAGAGGGGTTGAACACTGAAGCTTTCTTT. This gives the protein CASSLEGLNTEAFF.

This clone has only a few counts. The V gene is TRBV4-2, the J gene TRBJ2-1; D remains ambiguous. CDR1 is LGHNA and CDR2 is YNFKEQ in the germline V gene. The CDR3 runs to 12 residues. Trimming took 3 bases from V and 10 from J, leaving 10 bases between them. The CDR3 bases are TGTGCCAGCAGCCATTGGGGTGGGGAGCAGTTCTTC. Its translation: CASSHWGGEQFF.

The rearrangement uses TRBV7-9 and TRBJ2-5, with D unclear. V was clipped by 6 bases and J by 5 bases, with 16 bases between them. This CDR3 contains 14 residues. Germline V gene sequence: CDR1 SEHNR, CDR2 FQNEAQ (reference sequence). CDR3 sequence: CASSRLADLETQYF. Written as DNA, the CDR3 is TGTGCCAGCAGTCGCCTCGCCGATCTGGAGACCCAGTACTTC.

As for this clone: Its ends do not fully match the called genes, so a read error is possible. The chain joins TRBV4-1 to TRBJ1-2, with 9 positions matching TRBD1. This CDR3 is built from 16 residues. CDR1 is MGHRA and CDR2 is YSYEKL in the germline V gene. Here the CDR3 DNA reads TGCGCCAGCAGCCAGTGGACAGGGGCAGATAACGATGGCTACACCTTC. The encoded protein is CASSQWTGADNDGYTF.

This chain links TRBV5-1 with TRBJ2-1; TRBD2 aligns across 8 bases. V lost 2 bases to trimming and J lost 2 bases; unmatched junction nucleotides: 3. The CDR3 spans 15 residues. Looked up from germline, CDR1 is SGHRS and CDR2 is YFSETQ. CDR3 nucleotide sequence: TGCGCCAGCAGCTTTAGCGGGGAACCCTACAATGAGCAGTTCTTC. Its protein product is CASSFSGEPYNEQFF.

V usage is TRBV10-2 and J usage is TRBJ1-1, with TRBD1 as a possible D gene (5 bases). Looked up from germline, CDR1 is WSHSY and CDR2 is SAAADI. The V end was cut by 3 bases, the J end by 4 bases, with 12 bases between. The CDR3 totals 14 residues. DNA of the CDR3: TGCGCCAGCAGTGATCAGGCTCAGGGCACTGAAGCTTTCTTT. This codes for CASSDQAQGTEAFF.

This CDR3 reads CASSKTGGTDTQYF. CDR3 in DNA: TGTGCCAGCAGCAAAACAGGGGGCACAGATACGCAGTATTTT. J is TRBJ2-3 and V is TRBV7-2; 7 bases fit TRBD1. The CDR3 is 14 residues long. V shed 5 bases, J shed 1 base, and the junction held 3 bases outside the gene matches. CDR1 SGHTA and CDR2 FQGNSA come from the germline V gene.

The chain's CDR3 is CASSFWPENEKLFF. The CDR3 DNA follows: TGTGCCAGCAGTTTCTGGCCAGAAAATGAAAAACTGTTTTTT. The rearrangement uses TRBV28 and TRBJ1-4; D gene uncertain. Per the germline V gene, CDR1 is MDHEN and CDR2 is SYDVKM. V was clipped by 3 bases and J by 5 bases, with 10 bases between them. The CDR3 length is 14 residues. Supplemented by reference TRBV28 and TRBJ1-4, the full variable domain reads DVKVTQSSRYLVKRTGEKVFLECVQDMDHENMFWYRQDPGLGLRLIYFSYDVKMKEKGDIPEGYSVSREKKERFSLILESASTNQTSMYLCASSFWPENEKLFFGSGTQLSVL.